This T cell receptor beta chain was identified during a study of shared clonotypes between healthy human individuals. The data were produced by immunoSEQ multiplex PCR, yet TCRdb's version contains in-frame clones alone and is incomplete. The table shows some 2.1 million clones, with approximately 94% occurring only once. Germline V gives CDR1 SEHNR, CDR2 FQNEAQ (reference sequence). This CDR3 is 15 amino acids long. V shed 5 bases, J shed 0 bases, and the junction held 3 bases outside the gene matches. Naive-designated CD8 cells lacked CD45RO, were positively enriched for CCR7, and omitted terminally differentiated effector memory CD45RA+ cells.

The V call is TRBV7-9, the J call TRBJ2-3, with 9 bases aligning to TRBD2. Sequenced sample: naive CD8+ T cells sorted from blood. The TCR sequence derives from a man aged 18-30 years in good health. Here the CDR3 DNA reads TGTGCCAGCAGCATTAGCGGGGGAAGCACAGATACGCAGTATTTT. Its translation is CASSISGGSTDTQYF.